Each of the 2 T cell receptor beta chains below was sequenced from the same sample in a study of cytomegalovirus exposure and HLA in healthy donors. Primers for the PCR totalled 60 Vbeta and 13 Jbeta. Generated by immunoSEQ multiplex PCR, the TCRdb table keeps only in-frame clones and is missing some. The table includes over 200,000 clones, just under 85% detected once. The sample taken for sequencing was PBMCs. These TCRs come from a woman in her thirties or forties in good health and CMV-seronegative.

The chain uses TRBV27 and TRBJ2-7; 9 bases agree with TRBD1. The CDR3 runs 14 residues. The germline V gene has CDR1 MNHEY and CDR2 SMNVEV (reference sequence). Germline trimming cut 2 bases from V and 7 bases from J; bases unmatched to any gene: 6. CDR3 in DNA: TGTGCCAGCAGTTTAGGGACAGGGTTTGAAGAGCAGTACTTC. Protein product: CASSLGTGFEEQYF.

This clone appeared a single time. Within the sample, other DNA sequences also encode this same CDR3. The chain joins TRBV19 to TRBJ1-1, with D possibly TRBD1 on 6 matching bases. From germline, CDR1 is LNHDA and CDR2 SQIVND (reference sequence). V gave up 1 base and J gave up 5 bases, with 8 bases separating them. The CDR3 loop spans 13 amino acids. The CDR3, as DNA: TGTGCCAGTAGTATAGGTAGGGGGACTGAAGCTTTCTTT. Protein product: CASSIGRGTEAFF.